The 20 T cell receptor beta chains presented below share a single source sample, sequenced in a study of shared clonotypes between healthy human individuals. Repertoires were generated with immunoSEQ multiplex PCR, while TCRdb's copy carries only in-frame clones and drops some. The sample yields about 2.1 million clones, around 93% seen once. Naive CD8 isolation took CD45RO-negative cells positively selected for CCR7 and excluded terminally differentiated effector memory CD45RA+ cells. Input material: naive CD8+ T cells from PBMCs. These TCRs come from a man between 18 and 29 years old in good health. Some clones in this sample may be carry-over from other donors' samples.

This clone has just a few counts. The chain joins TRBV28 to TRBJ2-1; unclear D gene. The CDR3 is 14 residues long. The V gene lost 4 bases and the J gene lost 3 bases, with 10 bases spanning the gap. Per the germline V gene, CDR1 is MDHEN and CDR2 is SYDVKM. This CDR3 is CASSYDRSYNEQFF. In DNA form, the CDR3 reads TGTGCCAGCAGTTACGACCGGAGCTACAATGAGCAGTTCTTC.

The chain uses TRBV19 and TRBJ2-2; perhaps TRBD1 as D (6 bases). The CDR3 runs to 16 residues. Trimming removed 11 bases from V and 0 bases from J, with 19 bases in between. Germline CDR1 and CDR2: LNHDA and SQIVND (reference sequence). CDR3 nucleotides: TGTGCCGGGCATATAACCGGGACATCGAACACCGGGGAGCTGTTTTTT. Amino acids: CAGHITGTSNTGELFF.

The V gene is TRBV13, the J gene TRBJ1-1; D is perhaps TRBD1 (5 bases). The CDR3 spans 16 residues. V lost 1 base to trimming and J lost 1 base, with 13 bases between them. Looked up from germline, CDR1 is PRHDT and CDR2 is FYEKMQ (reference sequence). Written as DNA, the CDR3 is TGTGCCAGCAGCTTAGCCAAACACGGGGGGAACACTGAAGCTTTCTTT. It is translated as CASSLAKHGGNTEAFF.

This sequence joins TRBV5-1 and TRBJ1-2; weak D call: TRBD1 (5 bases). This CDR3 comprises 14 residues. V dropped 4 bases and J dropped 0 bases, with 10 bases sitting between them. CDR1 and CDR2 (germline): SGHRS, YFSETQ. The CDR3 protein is CASSEWTPNYGYTF. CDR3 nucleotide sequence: TGCGCCAGCAGCGAATGGACACCTAACTATGGCTACACCTTC. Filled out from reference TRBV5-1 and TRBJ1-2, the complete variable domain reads KAGVTQTPRYLIKTRGQQVTLSCSPISGHRSVSWYQQTPGQGLQFLFEYFSETQRNKGNFPGRFSGRQFSNSRSEMNVSTLELGDSALYLCASSEWTPNYGYTFGSGTRLTVV.

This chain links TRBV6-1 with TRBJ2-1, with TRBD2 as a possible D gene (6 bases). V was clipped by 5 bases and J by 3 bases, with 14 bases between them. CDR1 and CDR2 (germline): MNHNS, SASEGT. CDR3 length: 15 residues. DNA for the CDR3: TGTGCCAGCAGTCCGTACGGGACTTTCTACAATGAGCAGTTCTTC. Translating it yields CASSPYGTFYNEQFF.

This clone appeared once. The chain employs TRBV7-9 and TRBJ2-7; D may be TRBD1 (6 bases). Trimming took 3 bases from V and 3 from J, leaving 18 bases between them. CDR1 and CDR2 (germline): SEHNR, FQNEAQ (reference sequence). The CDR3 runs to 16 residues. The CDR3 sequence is CASSFLDHRDIYEQYF. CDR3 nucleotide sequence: TGTGCCAGCAGCTTCCTGGATCACCGGGACATCTACGAGCAGTACTTC.

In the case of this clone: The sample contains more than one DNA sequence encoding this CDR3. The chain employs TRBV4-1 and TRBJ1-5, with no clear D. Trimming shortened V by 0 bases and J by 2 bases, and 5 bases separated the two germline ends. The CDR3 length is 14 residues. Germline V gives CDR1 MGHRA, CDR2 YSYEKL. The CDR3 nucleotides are TGCGCCAGCAGCCAAGACCAGGGCAATCAGCCCCAGCATTTT. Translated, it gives CASSQDQGNQPQHF.

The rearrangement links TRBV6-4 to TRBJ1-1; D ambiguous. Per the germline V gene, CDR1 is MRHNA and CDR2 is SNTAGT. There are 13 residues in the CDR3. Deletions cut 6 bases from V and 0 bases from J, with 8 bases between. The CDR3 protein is CASSPGMNTEAFF. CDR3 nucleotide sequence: TGTGCCAGCAGCCCGGGGATGAACACTGAAGCTTTCTTT.

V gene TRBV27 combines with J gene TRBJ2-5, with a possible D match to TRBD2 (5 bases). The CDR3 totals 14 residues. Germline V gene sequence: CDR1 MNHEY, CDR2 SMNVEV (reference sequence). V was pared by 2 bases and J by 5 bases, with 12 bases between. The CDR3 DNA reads TGTGCCAGCAGTTTAACCAGGCCGGGGGAGACCCAGTACTTC. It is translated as CASSLTRPGETQYF.

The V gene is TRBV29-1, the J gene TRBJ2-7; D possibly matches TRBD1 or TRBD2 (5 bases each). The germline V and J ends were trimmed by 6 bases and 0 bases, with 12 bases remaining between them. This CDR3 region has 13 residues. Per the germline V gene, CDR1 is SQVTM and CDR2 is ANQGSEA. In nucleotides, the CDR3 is TGCAGCGTAAATACAGGACTCTCCTACGAGCAGTACTTC. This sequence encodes CSVNTGLSYEQYF.

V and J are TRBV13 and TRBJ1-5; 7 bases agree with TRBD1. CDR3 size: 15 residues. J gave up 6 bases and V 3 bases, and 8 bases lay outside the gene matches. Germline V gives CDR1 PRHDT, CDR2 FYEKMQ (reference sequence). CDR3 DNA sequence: TGTGCCAGCAGCTTCTCAGGGGGGGTGGGTCAGCCCCAGCATTTT. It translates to CASSFSGGVGQPQHF.

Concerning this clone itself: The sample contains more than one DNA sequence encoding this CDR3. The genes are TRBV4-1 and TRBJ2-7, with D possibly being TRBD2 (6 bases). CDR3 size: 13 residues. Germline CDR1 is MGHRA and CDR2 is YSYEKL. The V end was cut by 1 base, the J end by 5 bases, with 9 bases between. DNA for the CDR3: TGCGCCAGCAGCCAAGTGGGCGGGGACGAGCAGTACTTC. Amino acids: CASSQVGGDEQYF.

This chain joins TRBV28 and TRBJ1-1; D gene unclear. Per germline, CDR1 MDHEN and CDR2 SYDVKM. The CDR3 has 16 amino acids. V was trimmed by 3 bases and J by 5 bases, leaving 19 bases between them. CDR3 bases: TGTGCCAGCAGTTTCCCCCCCGATGGTGGGAGAACTGAAGCTTTCTTT. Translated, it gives CASSFPPDGGRTEAFF.

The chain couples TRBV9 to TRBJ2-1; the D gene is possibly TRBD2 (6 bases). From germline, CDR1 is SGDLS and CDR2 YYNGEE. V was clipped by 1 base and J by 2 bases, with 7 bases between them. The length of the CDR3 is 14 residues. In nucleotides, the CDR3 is TGTGCCAGCAGCGTATCTAGCGCCTACAATGAGCAGTTCTTC. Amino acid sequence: CASSVSSAYNEQFF.

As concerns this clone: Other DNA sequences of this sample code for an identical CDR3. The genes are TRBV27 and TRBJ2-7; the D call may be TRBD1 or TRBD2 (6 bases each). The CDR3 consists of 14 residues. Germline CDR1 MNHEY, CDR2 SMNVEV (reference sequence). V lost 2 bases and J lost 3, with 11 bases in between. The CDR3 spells CASSLRGGSYEQYF. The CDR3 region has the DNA TGTGCCAGCAGTTTAAGAGGGGGGAGCTACGAGCAGTACTTC.

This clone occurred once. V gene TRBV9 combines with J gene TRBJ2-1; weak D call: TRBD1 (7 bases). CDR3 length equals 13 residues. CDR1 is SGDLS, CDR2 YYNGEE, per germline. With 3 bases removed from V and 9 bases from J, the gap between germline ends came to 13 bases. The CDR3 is CASSATGRGEQFF. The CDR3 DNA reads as TGTGCCAGCAGCGCGACAGGGCGGGGTGAGCAGTTCTTC.

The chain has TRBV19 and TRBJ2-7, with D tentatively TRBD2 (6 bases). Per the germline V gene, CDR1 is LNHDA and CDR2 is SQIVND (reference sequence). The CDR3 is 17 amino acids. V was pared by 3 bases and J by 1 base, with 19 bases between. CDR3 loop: CASSMIFGRTKSYEQYF. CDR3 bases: TGTGCCAGTAGTATGATATTTGGGAGGACCAAGTCCTACGAGCAGTACTTC.

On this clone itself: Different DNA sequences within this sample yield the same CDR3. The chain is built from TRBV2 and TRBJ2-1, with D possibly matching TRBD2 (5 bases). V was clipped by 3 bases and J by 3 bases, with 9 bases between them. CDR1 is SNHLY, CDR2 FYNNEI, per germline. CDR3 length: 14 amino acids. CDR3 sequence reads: CASSDGSSYNEQFF. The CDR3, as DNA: TGTGCCAGCAGTGATGGGAGTAGCTACAATGAGCAGTTCTTC.

The CDR3 DNA is TGTGCCAGCAGCTTAGTAGGAAGAGGGGAGACCCAGTACTTC. It specifies CASSLVGRGETQYF. J is TRBJ2-5 and V is TRBV11-2, with D possibly being TRBD2 (5 bases). This CDR3 spans 14 amino acids. Per germline, CDR1 SGHAT and CDR2 FQNNGV. V was cut by 1 base and J by 5 bases, with 11 bases left in between.

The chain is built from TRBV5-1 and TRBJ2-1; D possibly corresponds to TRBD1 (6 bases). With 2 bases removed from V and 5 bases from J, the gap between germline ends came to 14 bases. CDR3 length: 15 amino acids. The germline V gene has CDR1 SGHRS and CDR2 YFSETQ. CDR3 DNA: TGCGCCAGCAGCTTCCCTAACACAGGGAACAATGAGCAGTTCTTC. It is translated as CASSFPNTGNNEQFF.